This record covers a single T cell receptor (beta chain). This clonotype was picked up many times. Its antigen is currently not known. It has no much larger one-base neighbor in the sample; base qualities were not kept. The method was multiplex PCR. Sequenced using an Illumina HiSeq 4000. To build TCR beta libraries, CDR3 regions were amplified by Arm-PCR using iRepertoire HTBI primers. Gel purification was performed on PCR products prior to sequencing. As for the original processing: Gene usage analysis of CDR3 amino acid clonotypes relied on the roughly 60 TRBV and 15 or so TRBJ segments identified across samples. COPE and FqMerger were used to merge the filtered high-quality paired reads into contigs. BLAST was used to align contigs to IMGT TRBV, TRBD and TRBJ reference genes, and CDR3 was defined according to IMGT. Highly expanded clones were defined as clonotypes with a frequency above 0.1%. Shannon entropy was used to measure repertoire diversity, and the Gini coefficient was used to measure V-J evenness. A clonotype was considered public if more than one individual shared it. TCRdb trimmed public reads at Q25 via fastp, called clones via MiXCR and kept in-frame beta chains. All rows with the same CDR3 protein become a single entry with the most common DNA and genes. TCRdb's processing, not the authors', yielded these V and J calls. Present in this sample are fewer than 650,000 distinct CDR3 sequences, about 16% of which were seen just once. The top ten clones comprise 15% to 20% of the sample.

The sample originates from a study of regulatory T cells in long-lasting Graves disease (dated by TCRdb to 2020 to 2023). Regarding the study in general: Patients with newly diagnosed Graves' disease had been on antithyroid drugs for under 3 months. Persistent Graves' disease patients were compared with newly diagnosed Graves' disease patients by peripheral blood TCR sequencing and RNA sequencing. The study took place in China and was registered as a clinical trial. A total of around 35 samples underwent TCR sequencing, from roughly 13 patients with persistent Graves' disease and approximately 20 patients with newly diagnosed Graves' disease.

Beyond this particular receptor, the publication reports: Only the TCR beta chain was sequenced and analyzed. The small sample size was acknowledged by the authors as a limitation that may reduce accuracy. A larger number of public clonotypes was shared among persistent patients (over 2,500) than among newly diagnosed patients (approximately 1,000). Compared with newly diagnosed patients, persistent Graves' disease patients had lower TCR Shannon entropy and fewer highly expanded clones, which suggests clonal expansion. Only peripheral blood was studied, because thyroid tissue, the primary lesion, was inaccessible.

Per the publication, the time point label means: newly diagnosed GD, antithyroid drugs for less than 3 months. For both TCR sequencing and RNA sequencing, RNA was extracted from PBMCs in TRIzol. The diagnosis of Graves' disease followed American Thyroid Association guidelines. Recruitment of patients was carried out at an endocrinology department in Xi'an, China. Each patient gave approximately 8.8 milliliters of peripheral blood, collected in an EDTA anticoagulant tube. PBMCs were isolated by Ficoll Paque Plus density gradient separation without further T cell sorting. An Agilent 2100 Bioanalyzer and agarose gel were used to assess RNA quality, and a NanoDrop 2000 was used to measure RNA concentration. These data are also associated with another study on T cells in Graves' hyperthyroidism and ophthalmopathy. The second source states: Graves' hyperthyroidism was defined as stable when no progression to ophthalmopathy occurred over 18 months of follow-up. Hyperthyroidism patients were aged 18 to 65 years and newly diagnosed, with disease duration of less than 2 months. Any patient with an uncontrolled infection, another autoimmune disease, pregnancy or lactation was excluded. Diagnoses were based on clinical symptoms, serum thyroxine and TRAb, thyroid ultrasound and orbital computed tomography. For the first round of RT-PCR on the TCR CDR3, the HTBI primer set was used together with the Qiagen OneStep RT-PCR kit. Most expanded thyroid clonotypes (frequency above 0.001) were also detected in blood, suggesting blood repertoires may reflect thyroid immune responses. A 13 V-J signature model separated ophthalmopathy from stable hyperthyroidism, with roughly 88% sensitivity and approximately 81% specificity in cross-validation and 80%/75% in testing. During validation, the model predicted progression to ophthalmopathy a median of around six months ahead of onset, with approximately 71% sensitivity and almost 75% specificity. TCR V-J signatures able to tell the groups apart were searched for in a discovery cohort of 100 or so patients, of whom over 40 had Graves' ophthalmopathy and around 57 had stable Graves' hyperthyroidism. Whether ophthalmopathy could be predicted prospectively was tested in an independent validation cohort made up of roughly 20 hyperthyroidism patients plus 17 patients who later progressed to ophthalmopathy. For training and testing, the 80 to 100 patients in the discovery cohort were randomly divided in a 7:3 ratio. The study also compared thyroid tissue and blood T-cell repertoires from over 5 Graves' hyperthyroidism patients. Following sampling, methimazole starting at 30 mg daily was given to hyperthyroidism patients, and high-dose intravenous methylprednisolone was given to ophthalmopathy patients. Libraries were constructed in a second round of multiplex PCR, after which size selection and purification were performed. Sequencing of the libraries was done on an Illumina HiSeq2000 using paired-end 100 bp reads. Raw data were processed with SOAPnuke, discarding reads with adapters, uncalled bases, mean Phred below 15, or no exact constant-primer or identifier match. High-quality paired reads were merged using COPE v1.2.5, and each unique nucleotide sequence was defined as a clonotype. MiTCR v1.1 was used to align the clonotypes against IMGT TRBV, TRBD and TRBJ reference segments. The analysis was restricted to V-J combinations with a frequency above 0.0001, which together covered 99% to 99.2% of the repertoires. A TCS score was defined as the ratio between F50 (clonal expansion) and ExV (chaos), using BLOSUM62-based TCRdist between CDR3 peptides within each V-J. Welch's t-statistics and random forest reduced around 550 V-J features to 10 to 15, which were used in a naive Bayes classifier (R e1071). No statistical method was used to fix the sample size in advance, and group allocation was not hidden from the investigators. The paper describes TCR Vbeta CDR3 sequencing of fewer than 150 peripheral blood samples, made up of roughly 45 ophthalmopathy patients, 70 to 75 hyperthyroidism patients and 17 progressor patients.

Material: peripheral blood mononuclear cells (PBMCs), obtained at new diagnosis, from a patient treated with antithyroid drugs. The clonotype originates from a woman aged 30 to 39 with Graves disease. Donor details come from another sample of the same person, matched by shared clones.

The CDR3 in this case is CSVEWYGYTF. Here is the DNA: TGCAGCGTTGAATGGTATGGCTACACCTTC. The sequence links TRBV29-1 to TRBJ1-2, with the D gene call left open. The CDR3 holds 10 amino acids from the cysteine to the phenylalanine. Only CDR3 DNA remains: 30 bases, in frame from the first base. The germline V gene supplies CDR1 SQVTM and CDR2 ANQGSEA. V is pared back by 2 bases and J by 5 bases, with 3 bases lying between the germline termini.